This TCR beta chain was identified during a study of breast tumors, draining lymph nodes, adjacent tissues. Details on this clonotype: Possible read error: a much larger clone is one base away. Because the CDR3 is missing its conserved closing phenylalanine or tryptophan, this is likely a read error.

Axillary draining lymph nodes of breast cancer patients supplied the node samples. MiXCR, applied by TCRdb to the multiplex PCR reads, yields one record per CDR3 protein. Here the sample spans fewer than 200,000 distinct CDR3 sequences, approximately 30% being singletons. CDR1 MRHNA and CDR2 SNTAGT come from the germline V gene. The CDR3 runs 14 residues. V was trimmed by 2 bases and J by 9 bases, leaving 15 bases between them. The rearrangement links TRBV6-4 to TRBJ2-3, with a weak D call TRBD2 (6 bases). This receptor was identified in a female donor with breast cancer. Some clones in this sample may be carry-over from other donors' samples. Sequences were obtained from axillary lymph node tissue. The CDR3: CASSDDSGSGTQYL. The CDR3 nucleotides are TGTGCCAGCAGTGACGACTCCGGGAGCGGAACGCAGTATCTT.